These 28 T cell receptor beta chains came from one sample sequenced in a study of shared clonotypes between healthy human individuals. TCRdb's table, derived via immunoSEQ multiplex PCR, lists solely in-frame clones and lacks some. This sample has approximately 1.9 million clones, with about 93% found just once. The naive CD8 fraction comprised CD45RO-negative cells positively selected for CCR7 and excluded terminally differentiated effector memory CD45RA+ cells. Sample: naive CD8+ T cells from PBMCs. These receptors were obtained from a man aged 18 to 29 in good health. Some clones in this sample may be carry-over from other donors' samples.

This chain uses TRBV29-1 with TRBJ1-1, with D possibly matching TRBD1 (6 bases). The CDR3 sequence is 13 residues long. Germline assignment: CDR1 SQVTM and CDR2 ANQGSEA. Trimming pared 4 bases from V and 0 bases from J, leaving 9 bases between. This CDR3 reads CSVVGGLNTEAFF. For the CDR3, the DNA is TGCAGCGTTGTGGGGGGCCTGAACACTGAAGCTTTCTTT.

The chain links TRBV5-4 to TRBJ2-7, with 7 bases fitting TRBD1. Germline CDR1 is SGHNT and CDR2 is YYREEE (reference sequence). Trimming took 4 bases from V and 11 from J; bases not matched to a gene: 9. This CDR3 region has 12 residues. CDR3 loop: CASSTNRDREYF. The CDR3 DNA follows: TGTGCCAGCAGCACAAACCGGGACAGAGAGTACTTC.

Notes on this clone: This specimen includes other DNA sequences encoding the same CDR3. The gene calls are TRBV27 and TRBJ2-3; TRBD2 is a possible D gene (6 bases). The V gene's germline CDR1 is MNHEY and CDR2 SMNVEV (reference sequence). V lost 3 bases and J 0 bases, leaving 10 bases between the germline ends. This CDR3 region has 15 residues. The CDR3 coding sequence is TGTGCCAGCAGTTTCTCGGCGGGAAGCACAGATACGCAGTATTTT. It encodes CASSFSAGSTDTQYF.

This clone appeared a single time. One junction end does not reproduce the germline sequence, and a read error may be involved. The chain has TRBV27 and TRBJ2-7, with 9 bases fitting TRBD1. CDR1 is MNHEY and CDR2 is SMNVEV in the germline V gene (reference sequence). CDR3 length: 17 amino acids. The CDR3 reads CASSLSGGGQGIHEQYF. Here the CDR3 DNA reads TGTGCCAGCAGTCTATCTGGTGGGGGACAGGGTATCCACGAGCAGTACTTC.

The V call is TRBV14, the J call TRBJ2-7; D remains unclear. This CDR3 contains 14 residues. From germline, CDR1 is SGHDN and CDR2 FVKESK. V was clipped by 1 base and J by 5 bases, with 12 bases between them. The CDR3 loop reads CASSQAGPANEQYF. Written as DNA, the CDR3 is TGTGCCAGCAGCCAAGCCGGGCCGGCCAACGAGCAGTACTTC.

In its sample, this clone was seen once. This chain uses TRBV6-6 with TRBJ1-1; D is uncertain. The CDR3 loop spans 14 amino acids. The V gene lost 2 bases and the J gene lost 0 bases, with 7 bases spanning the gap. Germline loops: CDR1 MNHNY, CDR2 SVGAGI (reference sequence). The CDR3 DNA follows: TGTGCCAGCAGTTACCAGGAAATGAACACTGAAGCTTTCTTT. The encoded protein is CASSYQEMNTEAFF.

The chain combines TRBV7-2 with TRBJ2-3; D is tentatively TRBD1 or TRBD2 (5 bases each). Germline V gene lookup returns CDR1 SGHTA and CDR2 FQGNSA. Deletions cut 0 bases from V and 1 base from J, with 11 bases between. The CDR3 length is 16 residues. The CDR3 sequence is CASSLAGRDRTDTQYF. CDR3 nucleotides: TGTGCCAGCAGCTTAGCCGGCAGGGACCGCACAGATACGCAGTATTTT.

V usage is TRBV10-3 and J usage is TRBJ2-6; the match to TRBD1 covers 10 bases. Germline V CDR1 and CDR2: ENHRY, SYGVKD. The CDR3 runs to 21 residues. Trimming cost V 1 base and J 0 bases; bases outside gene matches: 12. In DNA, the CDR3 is TGTGCCATCAGTGAGTGGTTGCCCGGGGACAGGGGAATCTCTGGGGCCAACGTCCTGACTTTC. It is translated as CAISEWLPGDRGISGANVLTF.

The CDR3 DNA is TGTGCCAGCACCGTGACTGCGAACACTGAAGCTTTCTTT. Its translation is CASTVTANTEAFF. The rearrangement joins TRBV6-5 to TRBJ1-1; D remains unclear. The V gene lost 7 bases and the J gene lost 1 base, with 10 bases spanning the gap. The CDR3 runs 13 residues. CDR1 and CDR2 from the germline V gene are MNHEY and SVGAGI.

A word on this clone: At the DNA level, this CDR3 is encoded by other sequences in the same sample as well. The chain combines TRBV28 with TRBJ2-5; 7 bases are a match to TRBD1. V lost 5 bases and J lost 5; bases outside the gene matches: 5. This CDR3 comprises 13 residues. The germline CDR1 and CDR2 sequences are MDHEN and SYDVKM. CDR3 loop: CASSAQGQETQYF. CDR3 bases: TGTGCCAGCAGTGCCCAGGGACAGGAGACCCAGTACTTC.

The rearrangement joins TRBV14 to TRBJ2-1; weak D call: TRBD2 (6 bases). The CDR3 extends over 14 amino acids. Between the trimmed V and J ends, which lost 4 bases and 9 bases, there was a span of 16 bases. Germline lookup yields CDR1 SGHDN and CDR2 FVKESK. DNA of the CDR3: TGTGCCAGCAGCCTATCGGGACTTTCGGGTGAGCAGTTCTTC. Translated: CASSLSGLSGEQFF. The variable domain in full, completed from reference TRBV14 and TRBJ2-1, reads EAGVTQFPSHSVIEKGQTVTLRCDPISGHDNLYWYRRVMGKEIKFLLHFVKESKQDESGMPNNRFLAERTGGTYSTLKVQPAELEDSGVYFCASSLSGLSGEQFFGPGTRLTVL.

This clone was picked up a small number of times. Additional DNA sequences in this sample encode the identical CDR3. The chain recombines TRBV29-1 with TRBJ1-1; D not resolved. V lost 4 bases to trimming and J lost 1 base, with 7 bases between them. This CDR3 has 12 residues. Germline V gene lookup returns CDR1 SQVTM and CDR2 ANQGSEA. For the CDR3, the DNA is TGCAGCGTTGTTGGCGGGAACACTGAAGCTTTCTTT. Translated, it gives CSVVGGNTEAFF.

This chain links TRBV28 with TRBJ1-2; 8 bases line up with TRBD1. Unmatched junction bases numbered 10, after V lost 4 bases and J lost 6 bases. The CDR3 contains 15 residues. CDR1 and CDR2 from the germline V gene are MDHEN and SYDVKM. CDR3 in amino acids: CASSSPQRTGNGYTF. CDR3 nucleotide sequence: TGTGCCAGCAGTTCCCCCCAGCGGACAGGGAATGGCTACACCTTC.

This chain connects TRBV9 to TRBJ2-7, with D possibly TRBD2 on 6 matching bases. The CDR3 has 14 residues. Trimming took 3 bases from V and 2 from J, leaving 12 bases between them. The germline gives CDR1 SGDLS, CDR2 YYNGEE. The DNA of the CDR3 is TGTGCCAGCAGCGGGGACGGGGGAGCCTACGAGCAGTACTTC. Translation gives CASSGDGGAYEQYF. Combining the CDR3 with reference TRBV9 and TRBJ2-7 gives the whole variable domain DSGVTQTPKHLITATGQRVTLRCSPRSGDLSVYWYQQSLDQGLQFLIQYYNGEERAKGNILERFSAQQFPDLHSELNLSSLELGDSALYFCASSGDGGAYEQYFGPGTRLTVT.

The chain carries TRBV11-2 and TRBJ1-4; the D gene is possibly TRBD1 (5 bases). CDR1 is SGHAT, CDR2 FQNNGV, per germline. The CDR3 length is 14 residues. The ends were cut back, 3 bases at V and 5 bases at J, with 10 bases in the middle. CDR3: CASSFQGLNEKLFF. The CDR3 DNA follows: TGTGCCAGCAGCTTCCAGGGCCTGAATGAAAAACTGTTTTTT. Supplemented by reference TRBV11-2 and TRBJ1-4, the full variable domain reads EAGVAQSPRYKIIEKRQSVAFWCNPISGHATLYWYQQILGQGPKLLIQFQNNGVVDDSQLPKDRFSAERLKGVDSTLKIQPAKLEDSAVYLCASSFQGLNEKLFFGSGTQLSVL.

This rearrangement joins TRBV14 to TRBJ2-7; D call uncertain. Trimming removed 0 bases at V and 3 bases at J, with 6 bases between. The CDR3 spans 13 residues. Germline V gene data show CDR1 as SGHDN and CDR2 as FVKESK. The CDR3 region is CASSQDHIYEQYF. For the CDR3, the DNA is TGTGCCAGCAGCCAAGATCACATCTACGAGCAGTACTTC. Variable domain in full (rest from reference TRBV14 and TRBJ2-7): EAGVTQFPSHSVIEKGQTVTLRCDPISGHDNLYWYRRVMGKEIKFLLHFVKESKQDESGMPNNRFLAERTGGTYSTLKVQPAELEDSGVYFCASSQDHIYEQYFGPGTRLTVT.

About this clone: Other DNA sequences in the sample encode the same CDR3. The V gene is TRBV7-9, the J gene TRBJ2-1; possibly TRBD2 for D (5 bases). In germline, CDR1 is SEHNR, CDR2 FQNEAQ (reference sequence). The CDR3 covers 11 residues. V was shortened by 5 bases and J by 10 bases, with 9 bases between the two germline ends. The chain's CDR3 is CASSPGGEQFF. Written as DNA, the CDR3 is TGTGCCAGCAGCCCAGGAGGAGAGCAGTTCTTC.

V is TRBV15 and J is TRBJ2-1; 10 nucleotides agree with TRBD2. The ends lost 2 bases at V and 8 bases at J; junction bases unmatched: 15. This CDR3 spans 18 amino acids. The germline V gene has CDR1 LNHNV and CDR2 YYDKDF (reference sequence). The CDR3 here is CATSRRLLAGALFDEQFF. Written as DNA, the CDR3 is TGTGCCACCAGCAGACGCCTTCTAGCGGGAGCATTGTTCGATGAGCAGTTCTTC.

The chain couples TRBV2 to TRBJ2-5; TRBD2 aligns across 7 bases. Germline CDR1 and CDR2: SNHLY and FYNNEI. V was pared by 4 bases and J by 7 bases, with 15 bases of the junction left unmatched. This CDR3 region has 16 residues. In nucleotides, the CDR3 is TGTGCCAGCAGTGGGGACCGACTAGCCCCGGCCGTGACCCAGTACTTC. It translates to CASSGDRLAPAVTQYF.

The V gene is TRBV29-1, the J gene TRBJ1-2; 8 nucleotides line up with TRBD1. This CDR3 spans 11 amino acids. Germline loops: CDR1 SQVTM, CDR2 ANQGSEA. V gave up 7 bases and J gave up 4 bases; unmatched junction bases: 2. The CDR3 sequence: CSAGTGYGYTF. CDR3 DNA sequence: TGCAGCGCCGGGACAGGCTATGGCTACACCTTC.

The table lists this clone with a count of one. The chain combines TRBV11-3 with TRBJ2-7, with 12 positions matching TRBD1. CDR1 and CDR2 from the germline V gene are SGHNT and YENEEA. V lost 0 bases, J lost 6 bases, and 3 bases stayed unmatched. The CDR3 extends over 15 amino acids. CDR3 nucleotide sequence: TGTGCCAGCAGCTTAGATGGGACAGGGGGCGCCGAGCAGTACTTC. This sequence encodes CASSLDGTGGAEQYF.

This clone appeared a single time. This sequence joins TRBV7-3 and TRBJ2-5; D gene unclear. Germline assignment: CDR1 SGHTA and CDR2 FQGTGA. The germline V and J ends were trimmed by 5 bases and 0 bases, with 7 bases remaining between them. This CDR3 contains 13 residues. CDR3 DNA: TGTGCCAGCAGCCCCTACCACCAAGAGACCCAGTACTTC. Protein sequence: CASSPYHQETQYF.

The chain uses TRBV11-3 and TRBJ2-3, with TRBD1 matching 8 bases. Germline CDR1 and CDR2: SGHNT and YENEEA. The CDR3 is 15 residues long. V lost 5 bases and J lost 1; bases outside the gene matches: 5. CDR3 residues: CASSPGQGGTDTQYF. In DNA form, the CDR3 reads TGTGCCAGCAGCCCTGGACAGGGAGGCACAGATACGCAGTATTTT.

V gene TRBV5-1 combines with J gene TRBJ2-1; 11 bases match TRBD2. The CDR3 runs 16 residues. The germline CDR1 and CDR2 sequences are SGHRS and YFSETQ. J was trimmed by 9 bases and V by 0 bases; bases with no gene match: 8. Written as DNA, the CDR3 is TGCGCCAGCAGCTTGGGGGCTAGCGGGAGGATTATTGAGCAGTTCTTC. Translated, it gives CASSLGASGRIIEQFF. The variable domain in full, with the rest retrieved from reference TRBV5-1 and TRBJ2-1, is KAGVTQTPRYLIKTRGQQVTLSCSPISGHRSVSWYQQTPGQGLQFLFEYFSETQRNKGNFPGRFSGRQFSNSRSEMNVSTLELGDSALYLCASSLGASGRIIEQFFGPGTRLTVL.

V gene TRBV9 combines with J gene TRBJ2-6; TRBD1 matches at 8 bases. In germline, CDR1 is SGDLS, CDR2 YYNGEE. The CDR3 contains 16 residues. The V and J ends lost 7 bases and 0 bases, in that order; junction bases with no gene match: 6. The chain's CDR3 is CASGTDRASGANVLTF. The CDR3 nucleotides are TGTGCCAGCGGTACGGACAGGGCCTCTGGGGCCAACGTCCTGACTTTC.

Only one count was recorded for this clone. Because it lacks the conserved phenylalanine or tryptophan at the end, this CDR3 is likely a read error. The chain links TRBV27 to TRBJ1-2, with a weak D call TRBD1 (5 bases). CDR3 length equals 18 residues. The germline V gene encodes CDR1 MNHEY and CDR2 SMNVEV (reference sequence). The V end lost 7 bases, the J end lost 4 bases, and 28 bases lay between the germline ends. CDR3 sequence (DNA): TGTGCCAGCACCTATAGAGGGACGGCTGGGGCTGGATTCTATGGCTACACCCTC. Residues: CASTYRGTAGAGFYGYTL.

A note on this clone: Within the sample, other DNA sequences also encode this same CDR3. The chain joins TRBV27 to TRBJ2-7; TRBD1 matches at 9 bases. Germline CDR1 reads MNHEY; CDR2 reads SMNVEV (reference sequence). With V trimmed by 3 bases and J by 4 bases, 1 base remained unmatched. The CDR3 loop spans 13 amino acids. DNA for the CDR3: TGTGCCAGCAGTTTGGGGACAGGGTACGAGCAGTACTTC. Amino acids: CASSLGTGYEQYF.

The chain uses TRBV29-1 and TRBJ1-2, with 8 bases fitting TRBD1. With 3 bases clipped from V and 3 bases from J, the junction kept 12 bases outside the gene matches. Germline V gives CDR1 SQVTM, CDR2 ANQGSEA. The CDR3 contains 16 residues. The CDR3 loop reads CSVDPGQAALYYGYTF. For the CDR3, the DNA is TGCAGCGTTGATCCGGGACAGGCCGCCTTGTACTATGGCTACACCTTC.